Reported below is one TCR beta chain. No antigen is known for it. No base quality values were provided; no much bigger clone lies one nucleotide off. For CDR1 and CDR2, the germline V gene lists KGHDR and SFDVKD. The germline V and J ends show losses of 4 bases and 4 bases respectively, and no gene match explains 5 bases of the junction. The CDR3 runs 14 amino acids, cysteine and phenylalanine included. Here the CDR3 DNA is all that survives: 42 bases in frame from base 1. TCRbeta CDR3 regions were amplified from genomic DNA by means of the immunoSEQ Assay, a bias-controlled multiplex PCR. Processing in the source paper ran as follows. The number of nucleated cells in each sample was estimated from the amplification of reference gene primers within the assay. To quantify the absolute abundance of each unique TCRbeta CDR3 rearrangement, sequence reads were collapsed and filtered. For each sample, productive Simpson clonality was calculated by taking the square root of Simpson's diversity index across productive rearrangements. The table comes from immuneACCESS by way of TCRdb, which keeps in-frame sequences with V and J called. Part of the clones is missing from these tables; in studies checked, under half for an unresolved V gene and the rest for unknown reasons. Clonal size and the V and J genes are those of that table, whereas D and trimming came from the DNA. The sample table contains roughly 180,000 clones; only one count was recorded for around 82% of them. The leading ten clones occupy approximately 6.9% of the sample.

This record comes from a study of blood T cell repertoires in COVID-19 (dated by TCRdb to 2019 to 2021). About the investigation overall: The collaborator samples originated in the United States, Italy and Spain and spanned the acute and convalescent phases of COVID-19. The dataset comprised deeply sampled blood TCRbeta repertoires from subjects exposed to, actively infected with, or recovered from COVID-19. A de-identified subject ID, COVID-19 status, age in years and sex were almost always included in the sample metadata. The material from the prospective study consisted of cDNA or gDNA derived from T cells, B-cell-depleted T cells, or PBMCs. The repertoires were released in a freely available public database intended as a resource for research on the immune response to SARS-CoV-2. Samples came from the ongoing ImmuneRACE study (first 160 participants) plus 1,254 subjects from 6 global collaborators. HLA class I and class II types, where available, came from metadata supplied by the sample provider rather than from assay-based typing. Overall study results and their limits: How much clinical and demographic metadata was included differed by source and by participant, and the metadata was provided uncurated.

In Seattle, one collaborating source enrolled patients while the infection was active and tracked those patients longitudinally over the course of disease. Collaborating institutions collected whole blood in K2EDTA tubes following their own protocols. Collaborator samples were shipped for TCRbeta analysis as frozen whole blood, isolated PBMCs, or DNA extracted from either sample type. This receptor was identified in an elderly man with COVID-19, enrolled during active disease. Sequencing was done on a sample of peripheral blood. The chain was built from TRBV24-1 and TRBJ2-5, with 7 middle bases fitting TRBD1. The CDR3 protein sequence reads: CATSDPTGRETQYF. The bases read TGTGCCACCAGTGACCCGACAGGGAGAGAGACCCAGTACTTC.